This T cell receptor beta chain was captured by sequencing in a study of identical twins. Study observations and caveats: Within twin pairs, the out-of-frame alpha sequences they shared showed excess low generation probability.

TCRdb redid the calling of the 5' RACE reads with MiXCR, one entry per CDR3 protein. This table holds 300,000 to 400,000 distinct CDR3 sequences, 9% to 15% found once. With no exceptions, donors were healthy Caucasians. The germline V gene has CDR1 SGHRS and CDR2 YFSETQ. This CDR3 spans 15 amino acids. Trimming shortened V by 4 bases and J by 8 bases, and 16 bases separated the two germline ends. In this sample, this clonotype turned up a few times. What it recognizes is unknown. The same data also contributed to another study, on yellow fever vaccine responses in identical twins. As that report states: Among the twins, the vaccine T cell response reportedly seemed partly convergent and partly personalized.

The sequenced material came from CD8+ T cells sorted from blood. The TCR originated in a woman in her late teens or twenties in good health. The V call is TRBV5-1, the J call TRBJ1-6, with D tentatively TRBD1 (5 bases). The CDR3 nucleotides are TGCGCCAGCAGCGAGGGCAGGGCGTACGATTCACCCCTCCACTTT. Protein sequence: CASSEGRAYDSPLHF.